This T cell receptor beta chain comes out of a study of tumor-infiltrating lymphocytes in primary liver carcinoma (dated by TCRdb to the late 2010s). General notes on the study: Hepatocellular carcinoma (four) or combined HCC and intrahepatic cholangiocarcinoma (one) was present in the five patients, who were three men and two women aged 30 to 69 years. The tumors of the five patients were staged as T1-T3 N0M0, with maximum diameters ranging from 4.2 to 10 cm. Reproducibility between technical replicate repertoires was high, with correlation coefficients above 0.95 and mean shared-clone rates about 0.9. A total of 35 specimens from 5 patients underwent TCRbeta repertoire sequencing, comprising about 25 tumor regions, 5 adjacent noncancerous liver tissues and 5 peripheral blood samples. The study combined TCRbeta repertoire sequencing, expression microarrays and whole-exome sequencing across five regions of each liver tumor, with adjacent normal tissue and blood. The roughly 25 tumor region samples were profiled with Agilent mRNA microarrays so that TCRbeta repertoire diversity could be related to the local molecular phenotype. Each sample produced about 3.65 to 7.13 million productive TCRbeta reads, and read depth showed no significant difference between tissue types.

Study-level results and caveats: Because the samples were bulk and unsorted, CD4+ and CD8+ T cell repertoires could not be compared. Compared with blood, tumors had a significantly larger share of the repertoire taken up by the top 250 clones (p = 0.039). Only about 8-25% of top clones were found in all five regions of a tumor, suggesting spatial heterogeneity of tumor-infiltrating T cells. Because sequencing covered only the TCR beta chain and unpaired alpha chains were not captured, true repertoire diversity is likely underestimated. Repertoire overlap was higher between tumor regions (mean about 36%) than tumor-adjacent (approximately 17%) or tumor-blood (roughly 14%) pairs, consistent with antigen-driven expansion. The study included only five patients, and the authors note findings should be validated in a larger study.

Including the terminal cysteine and phenylalanine, the CDR3 comprises 13 residues. The retained sequence is limited to the CDR3, 39 bases, with the frame set at the first base. The germline V gene specifies SGHRS as CDR1 and YFSETQ as CDR2. Total RNA and DNA were co-extracted without cell sorting from about 19-30 mg of bulk tissue using the AllPrep DNA/RNA mini kit. Surgical resection was performed in China between November 2015 and 2016 on four or five patients with histopathologically diagnosed primary liver carcinoma. Chronic HBV infection was present in the patients, and the patients were treatment-naive at sampling. Each tumor was sampled at five spatially separated regions: the superior, inferior, left-lateral and right-lateral poles and the tumor centre. According to histology, viable tumor cells made up more than 80% of every tumor sample. Fresh tumor and adjacent tissue pieces were bisected, with one half stored in RNAlater at -80 degrees C and the other half sent for histology.

About this clonotype itself: Its cognate antigen has yet to be identified. One junction end disagrees with the germline gene, perhaps due to a read error.

Using a constant-region primer and ProtoScript II reverse transcriptase, TCRbeta-specific cDNA was reverse-transcribed from 500 ng total RNA. Three nested multiplex PCR rounds, following a slightly modified ARM-PCR procedure, were used to build the TCRbeta libraries. Multiplex TRBV1-TRBV30 forward primers and a Cbeta reverse primer were used in the first two PCR rounds, each of which was run for around 9 cycles. Sample barcodes and Illumina adapters were added in a final 25-cycle PCR using Deep VentR polymerase. Amplicons of 200-500 bp were gel-purified with a QIAquick gel extraction kit before sequencing. The TCRbeta amplicons were sequenced with 250-bp paired-end reads on an Illumina HiSeq 2500. The authors processed their data as follows. To recover full CDR3 sequences, reads were quality-trimmed using Trimmomatic v0.33 and paired reads were then merged using FLASH v1.2.11. MiGEC v1.2.1b assigned V, D and J germline segments to the rearranged TCRbeta sequences. Clonotype statistics and Shannon-Wiener diversity indices were computed with VDJtools v1.0.0. To cut down on sampling bias, every analysis after diversity analysis relied on just the 250 most abundant clonotypes from each sample. The raw public data were reprocessed by TCRdb itself: fastp quality trimming at Q25, MiXCR clonotype calling, in-frame beta chains only. Each CDR3 protein gets just one entry, which takes the most common genes and DNA from the rows behind it. For this entry, the V and J calls and clone size follow TCRdb and not the study's own pipeline. This sample gives roughly 190,000 distinct CDR3 sequences in total; approximately 86% of them show up just once. Around 18% of the sample goes to the ten largest clones.

Material: tumor tissue from primary liver carcinoma. This sequence originates from a man in his forties with primary liver carcinoma and hepatitis B virus infection. This sequence uses TRBV5-1 and TRBJ2-7; TRBD2 might be the D gene, on 5 matching bases. The CDR3 reads CANSLEPGNEQYF. The nucleotide sequence reads as follows: TGCGCCAACAGCTTGGAGCCGGGGAACGAGCAGTACTTC.